Listed here are 32 T cell receptor beta chains from one sample, sequenced in a study of blood T cells in healthy people across ages. A second PCR, run for roughly 7 to 12 cycles, used a sample-barcoded 5' primer plus a J-beta primer mix. TCRdb reanalysed the 5' RACE reads using MiXCR and keeps one entry per CDR3 protein. The sample shows around 850,000 distinct CDR3 sequences, roughly 35% of them seen only once. The sequencing sample was made of blood. The source is a man younger than 30 in good health.

The CDR3 spells CASSSPLQGSNSPLHF. The CDR3 nucleotides read TGTGCCAGCAGCTCCCCTTTACAGGGGAGTAATTCACCCCTCCACTTT. V and J are TRBV6-6 and TRBJ1-6; TRBD1 aligns across 7 bases. Germline values: CDR1 MNHNY, CDR2 SVGAGI (reference sequence). The junction had 11 bases not matched to a gene; V was cut back by 6 bases and J by 6 bases. The CDR3 extends over 16 amino acids.

The chain employs TRBV12-3 or TRBV12-4 and TRBJ2-2; 9 nucleotides align to TRBD2. The CDR3 extends over 15 amino acids. With 6 bases clipped from V and 4 bases from J, the junction kept 6 bases outside the gene matches. CDR3 coding DNA: TGTGCCAGCAGGGGGACTAGCCGGCGCACCGGGGAGCTGTTTTTT. Its protein is CASRGTSRRTGELFF.

CDR3 amino acids: CATSRDYFTELTRETQYF. The DNA of the CDR3 is TGTGCCACCAGCAGAGATTATTTTACAGAGTTAACCCGAGAGACCCAGTACTTC. The chain links TRBV15 to TRBJ2-7; D remains unclear. Judging by the DNA end, TRBJ2-5 fits better; the J call may be wrong. The CDR3 contains 18 residues. Germline loops: CDR1 LNHNV, CDR2 YYDKDF (reference sequence).

The chain is built from TRBV10-3 and TRBJ2-5, with 10 bases lining up with TRBD2. The length of the CDR3 is 15 residues. V was clipped by 7 bases and J by 2 bases; unmatched bases: 7. CDR1 ENHRY and CDR2 SYGVKD come from the germline V gene. The CDR3 loop is CAIKASGGFQETQYF. In nucleotides, the CDR3 is TGTGCCATCAAGGCTAGCGGGGGCTTTCAAGAGACCCAGTACTTC.

This clonotype was observed a single time. V is TRBV29-1 and J is TRBJ1-1; D is perhaps TRBD1 (6 bases). Trimming took 5 bases from V and 3 from J, leaving 13 bases between them. The CDR3 has 13 residues. Germline values: CDR1 SQVTM, CDR2 ANQGSEA. This CDR3 is CSVMTGADTEAFF. As DNA, the CDR3 is TGCAGCGTTATGACGGGGGCGGACACTGAAGCTTTCTTT.

The V gene is TRBV10-3, the J gene TRBJ2-2; the match to TRBD1 covers 8 bases. The V gene's germline CDR1 is ENHRY and CDR2 SYGVKD. J lost 5 bases, V lost 6 bases, and 14 bases had no gene match. The CDR3 is 17 residues long. Here the CDR3 reads CAISLDRGGPETGELFF. The CDR3 DNA reads as TGTGCCATCAGCCTCGACAGGGGAGGACCGGAAACCGGGGAGCTGTTTTTT.

The chain is built from TRBV12-3 or TRBV12-4 and TRBJ2-1, with TRBD1 identical over 7 bases. The V gene end was trimmed by 6 bases and the J gene end by 4 bases; junction bases not matched to a gene: 9. The CDR3 contains 15 residues. Here the CDR3 reads CASSKSPGQYNEQFF. CDR3 in DNA: TGTGCCAGCAGCAAATCACCGGGACAGTACAATGAGCAGTTCTTC.

The rearrangement links TRBV4-3 to TRBJ2-2; D is undetermined. This CDR3 has 14 residues. Germline CDR1 and CDR2: LGHNA and YSLEER. Trimming removed 0 bases from V and 6 bases from J, with 8 bases in between. For the CDR3, the DNA is TGCGCCAGCAGCCAAGATCTGGCCTCCGGGGAGCTGTTTTTT. This encodes CASSQDLASGELFF.

The CDR3 DNA follows: TGTGCCAGCAGTTACTCGATGGGACAAGCGGAGAACACTGAAGCTTTCTTT. This gives the protein CASSYSMGQAENTEAFF. V is TRBV6-2 or TRBV6-3 and J is TRBJ1-1; TRBD1 might be the D (6 bases). This CDR3 has 17 residues. Germline-derived CDR1 and CDR2 are MNHEY and SVGEGT. Trimming cost V 0 bases and J 1 base, with 15 bases left between them.

In this sample, this clonotype turned up a few times. V gene TRBV5-1 combines with J gene TRBJ1-1; D is possibly TRBD1 (5 bases). The germline V and J ends were trimmed by 4 bases and 1 base, with 14 bases remaining between them. CDR1 is SGHRS and CDR2 is YFSETQ in the germline V gene. The CDR3 is 15 residues long. Here the CDR3 DNA reads TGCGCCAGCAGCATGAGCGGGGCCCGGAACACTGAAGCTTTCTTT. This translates into CASSMSGARNTEAFF. Full variable domain (outside the CDR3, taken from reference TRBV5-1 and TRBJ1-1): KAGVTQTPRYLIKTRGQQVTLSCSPISGHRSVSWYQQTPGQGLQFLFEYFSETQRNKGNFPGRFSGRQFSNSRSEMNVSTLELGDSALYLCASSMSGARNTEAFFGQGTRLTVV.

This clonotype was detected a few times. One base away lies a much larger clone, so this may be a sequencing read error. This sequence joins TRBV5-1 and TRBJ2-5, with 11 bases that match TRBD1. CDR1 SGHRS and CDR2 YFSETQ come from the germline V gene. This CDR3 has 17 amino acids. The V segment lost 3 bases and the J segment 11 bases; nucleotides outside the gene matches: 18. The CDR3 here is CASSSLRPGQGVNEQYF. In nucleotides, the CDR3 is TGCGCCAGCAGCTCTCTTCGACCGGGACAGGGGGTGAATGAGCAGTACTTC. Drawing the rest from reference TRBV5-1 and TRBJ2-5, the complete variable domain is KAGVTQTPRYLIKTRGQQVTLSCSPISGHRSVSWYQQTPGQGLQFLFEYFSETQRNKGNFPGRFSGRQFSNSRSEMNVSTLELGDSALYLCASSSLRPGQGVNEQYFGPGTRLLVL.

This clonotype came up a few times. The rearrangement uses TRBV12-3 or TRBV12-4 and TRBJ1-2; D gene ambiguous. Trimming took off 5 bases at V and 4 bases at J, with 17 bases between the two ends. This CDR3 region has 15 residues. CDR3 sequence (DNA): TGTGCCAGCAGTCCTCCAATTAATTCTTTCTATGGCTACACCTTC. Translating gives CASSPPINSFYGYTF.

The CDR3 nucleotides are TGCAGTGCTCTGACAGGGCTTGGGGCCAACGTCCTGACTTTC. It yields the protein CSALTGLGANVLTF. V gene TRBV20-1 combines with J gene TRBJ2-6; 7 nucleotides align to TRBD1. Trimming cost V 5 bases and J 3 bases; bases outside gene matches: 4. The V gene's germline CDR1 is DFQATT and CDR2 SNEGSKA (reference sequence). The CDR3 extends over 14 amino acids.

Comment on this clonotype: This could be a read error, since a much larger clone is one nucleotide away. V gene TRBV20-1 combines with J gene TRBJ2-7; either TRBD1 or TRBD2 may fit D (5 bases each). Germline CDR1 DFQATT, CDR2 SNEGSKA (reference sequence). The CDR3 runs 14 residues. V was shortened by 4 bases and J by 7 bases, with 20 bases between the two germline ends. The DNA of the CDR3 is TGCAGTGCTACCCCGGGGCAGGATATAACAGAGCAGTACTTC. Its translation is CSATPGQDITEQYF.

This clonotype was observed a single time. CDR3 region: CASSPERGGGNTQYF. The CDR3 DNA is TGTGCCAGCAGCCCAGAGCGGGGGGGCGGAAATACGCAGTATTTT. This sequence joins TRBV12-3 or TRBV12-4 and TRBJ2-3, with TRBD2 matching 10 bases. V lost 6 bases and J lost 7; bases outside the gene matches: 10. CDR3 length: 15 residues.

In DNA, the CDR3 is TGCGCCAGCAGCTTGCGACAGTCGGGGAACTATGGCTACACCTTC. Encoded protein: CASSLRQSGNYGYTF. The chain uses TRBV5-1 and TRBJ1-2, with TRBD1 as a possible D gene (5 bases). This CDR3 is 15 amino acids long. Germline CDR1 and CDR2: SGHRS and YFSETQ. V shed 1 base and J shed 2 bases, with 12 bases lying between them.

The V call is TRBV7-9, the J call TRBJ2-1; possible D gene TRBD2, 5 bases. Per germline, CDR1 SEHNR and CDR2 FQNEAQ (reference sequence). Trimming removed 8 bases at V and 9 bases at J, with 17 bases between. The CDR3 has 13 residues. The CDR3 nucleotides read TGTGCCAGCCTCCGGGAAAGCTGGGCTGAGCAGTTCTTC. Translation gives CASLRESWAEQFF. Supplemented by reference TRBV7-9 and TRBJ2-1, the full variable domain reads DTGVSQNPRHKITKRGQNVTFRCDPISEHNRLYWYRQTLGQGPEFLTYFQNEAQLEKSRLLSDRFSAERPKGSFSTLEIQRTEQGDSAMYLCASLRESWAEQFFGPGTRLTVL.

The V call is TRBV6-5, the J call TRBJ1-1; D is ambiguous. The CDR3 sequence is 12 residues long. Germline V gene data show CDR1 as MNHEY and CDR2 as SVGAGI. Trimming left V 8 bases short and J 5 bases short, with 12 bases between. The CDR3 region is CASSVMGTEAFF. In DNA form, the CDR3 reads TGTGCCAGCTCTGTGATGGGGACTGAAGCTTTCTTT.

The sample holds a few counts of this clonotype. V gene TRBV10-3 combines with J gene TRBJ1-1; no clear D gene. V lost 8 bases to trimming and J lost 8 bases, with 12 bases between them. This CDR3 contains 11 residues. Germline CDR1 reads ENHRY; CDR2 reads SYGVKD. In nucleotides, the CDR3 is TGTGCCATCGGCCGCTCAAGGGAAGCTTTCTTT. It yields the protein CAIGRSREAFF.

V and J are TRBV7-2 and TRBJ2-3; the D gene could be TRBD1 or TRBD2 (6 bases each). The CDR3 totals 13 residues. Germline V gene data show CDR1 as SGHTA and CDR2 as FQGNSA. V lost 5 bases and J 10 bases, leaving 16 bases between the germline ends. The CDR3 sequence is CASSVDRRDAQYF. The CDR3 nucleotides read TGTGCCAGCAGCGTAGACAGGAGGGATGCGCAGTATTTT. The full variable domain, its missing parts supplied by reference TRBV7-2 and TRBJ2-3, is GAGVSQSPSNKVTEKGKDVELRCDPISGHTALYWYRQSLGQGLEFLIYFQGNSAPDKSGLPSDRFSAERTGGSVSTLTIQRTQQEDSAVYLCASSVDRRDAQYFGPGTRLTVL.

This clonotype has just a few counts. The rearrangement links TRBV7-2 to TRBJ2-5, with D unresolved. The CDR3 is made up of 18 amino acids. V lost 4 bases, J lost 5 bases, and 26 bases lay in between. CDR1 and CDR2 (germline): SGHTA, FQGNSA. In DNA, the CDR3 is TGTGCCAGCAGCTCCCTCTGGAGAGGCGACGGGCATTCGGAGACCCAGTACTTC. The encoded protein is CASSSLWRGDGHSETQYF.

This clonotype was observed a few times. The chain has TRBV7-9 and TRBJ2-1, with TRBD2 matching 9 bases. This CDR3 has 14 residues. The J segment lost 3 bases and the V segment lost 11 bases, leaving 8 bases of the junction unmatched. Per the germline V gene, CDR1 is SEHNR and CDR2 is FQNEAQ (reference sequence). CDR3 in amino acids: CAGVLSGGYNEQFF. DNA for the CDR3: TGTGCCGGCGTCCTTAGCGGGGGCTACAATGAGCAGTTCTTC.

This clonotype has a count of ten or more. The gene calls are TRBV6-2 or TRBV6-3 and TRBJ2-5; D remains ambiguous. The CDR3 runs to 11 residues. Germline loops: CDR1 MNHEY, CDR2 SVGEGT. V was cut by 2 bases and J by 5 bases, with 3 bases left in between. CDR3 residues: CASSYTETQYF. The CDR3 DNA is TGTGCCAGCAGTTACACGGAGACCCAGTACTTC.

The chain combines TRBV11-1 with TRBJ1-1; D uncertain. This CDR3 is built from 14 residues. Germline values: CDR1 SGHAT, CDR2 FQDESV (reference sequence). V was trimmed by 4 bases and J by 0 bases, leaving 9 bases between them. CDR3 residues: CASSSDILNTEAFF. The CDR3 DNA is TGTGCCAGCAGCTCCGACATACTGAACACTGAAGCTTTCTTT.

The V call is TRBV20-1, the J call TRBJ2-4, with 8 nucleotides matching TRBD2. CDR1 is DFQATT, CDR2 SNEGSKA, per germline (reference sequence). Trimming removed 0 bases from V and 8 bases from J; junction bases left unmatched: 6. The CDR3 totals 14 residues. In DNA form, the CDR3 reads TGCAGTGCTAGAGATTTCGCGACTAGCGACATTCAGTACTTC. Its protein product is CSARDFATSDIQYF.

This clonotype was counted a single time. Being one base from a much bigger clone, this may be a read error. The rearrangement joins TRBV12-3 or TRBV12-4 to TRBJ2-1, with D hard to call. Trimming removed 2 bases at V and 6 bases at J, with 17 bases between. The CDR3 has 16 residues. The CDR3 coding sequence is TGTGCCAGCAGTTTAAGTTCGGCAGAGTGCTTCAATGAGCAGTTCTTC. It encodes CASSLSSAECFNEQFF.

There are a few counts of this clonotype. The rearrangement uses TRBV2 and TRBJ1-1; tentatively, D is TRBD1 (6 bases). The length of the CDR3 is 13 residues. Looked up from germline, CDR1 is SNHLY and CDR2 is FYNNEI. Trimming left V 4 bases short and J 11 bases short, with 17 bases between. The CDR3 reads CASSAGQTRAAFF. The CDR3 nucleotides read TGTGCCAGCAGTGCAGGACAGACTAGGGCGGCTTTCTTT.

This clonotype was counted a few times. CDR3 coding DNA: TGTGCCAGCAGCGTAATCCCGAACACTGAAGCTTTCTTT. Amino acids: CASSVIPNTEAFF. The gene calls are TRBV9 and TRBJ1-1; D is ambiguous. V lost 1 base and J 1 base, leaving 5 bases between the germline ends. The CDR3 has 13 amino acids. CDR1 is SGDLS, CDR2 YYNGEE, per germline.

There are a few counts of this clonotype. J is TRBJ1-1 and V is TRBV5-1; 9 bases line up with TRBD1. This CDR3 is 15 amino acids long. The J segment lost 1 base and the V segment lost 4 bases, leaving 5 bases of the junction unmatched. CDR1 is SGHRS, CDR2 YFSETQ, per germline. The CDR3: CASSRTGAKNTEAFF. The DNA of the CDR3 is TGCGCCAGCAGCCGGACAGGGGCGAAGAACACTGAAGCTTTCTTT.

This clonotype has just a few counts. The J gene is TRBJ2-1, the V gene TRBV6-2 or TRBV6-3, with TRBD2 matching over 14 bases. Germline lookup yields CDR1 MNHEY and CDR2 SVGEGT. CDR3 length: 16 amino acids. J gave up 9 bases and V 6 bases, and 10 bases lay outside the gene matches. CDR3 sequence: CASRPRLAGGGTEQFF. CDR3 DNA sequence: TGTGCCAGCAGGCCTCGACTAGCGGGGGGGGGAACTGAGCAGTTCTTC.

The rearrangement uses TRBV2 and TRBJ1-4; 7 bases line up with TRBD1. V dropped 6 bases and J dropped 8; count of bases not matched to a gene: 9. The CDR3 is made up of 14 amino acids. Germline V lookup: CDR1 SNHLY, CDR2 FYNNEI. CDR3 protein: CASRSDRSSEKLFF. The CDR3, as DNA: TGTGCCAGCAGGTCGGACAGGTCATCAGAAAAACTGTTTTTT.

The gene calls are TRBV10-3 and TRBJ2-7; a possible D gene is TRBD1 (6 bases). Trimming removed 11 bases from V and 2 bases from J, with 19 bases in between. The CDR3 is 14 amino acids. The germline CDR1 and CDR2 sequences are ENHRY and SYGVKD. The CDR3 here is CARVTWDTTYEQYF. CDR3 nucleotide sequence: TGTGCCCGAGTTACCTGGGACACTACCTACGAGCAGTACTTC.